This record looks at one T cell receptor (beta chain) sequence and its context. The data originate from a study of blood T cell repertoires in COVID-19. Study-wide context: Specimens from acute and convalescent COVID-19 originated in the United States, Italy and Spain.

Authors' methods: Reference gene primers were amplified, and this amplification served to estimate nucleated cell counts. The method was immunoSEQ multiplex PCR; TCRdb's version includes in-frame clones alone and lacks a portion of them. The V and J calls and the clone size are those of that table, but D and trimming were determined from the DNA. The sample lists roughly 700,000 clones; 80% to 90% were seen once. Germline loops: CDR1 LGHNA, CDR2 YSLEER. CDR3 size: 15 residues. Germline trimming cut 0 bases from V and 3 bases from J; bases unmatched to any gene: 4. Sequencing input: peripheral blood. This rearrangement joins TRBV4-3 to TRBJ1-2; 7 bases align to TRBD1. This receptor was obtained from a woman younger than 30 with acute or convalescent COVID-19. The CDR3 nucleotides are TGCGCCAGCAGCCAAGATGTAGGGGGCGACTATGGCTACACCTTC. Translated, it gives CASSQDVGGDYGYTF.